These 4 T cell receptor beta chains came from one sample sequenced in a study of blood T cells in healthy people across ages. For the second PCR, which ran for roughly 6 to 11 cycles, a sample-barcoded 5' primer and a J-beta primer mix were used. TCRdb re-analysed the 5' RACE reads in MiXCR, keeping a single row per CDR3 protein. The sample shows about 570,000 distinct CDR3 sequences, roughly 29% of them seen only once. Sample: blood. These receptors originate from a woman in her sixties or seventies in good health.

This clonotype has ten or more counts. The V and J genes are TRBV5-1 and TRBJ2-2, with 11 bases lining up with TRBD1. Germline CDR1 is SGHRS and CDR2 is YFSETQ. J was trimmed by 2 bases and V by 4 bases; bases with no gene match: 7. The CDR3 is 17 amino acids. The CDR3 DNA sequence: TGCGCCAGCAGCAGATACGGGACAGGGGGAAACACCGGGGAGCTGTTTTTT. Protein product: CASSRYGTGGNTGELFF.

This clonotype was counted only a few times. An end of the junction does not agree with germline; a read error may underlie this. The CDR3 is CASRGRGADYGYTF. The CDR3 coding sequence is TGTGCCAGTCGGGGACGCGGGGCGGACTACGGCTACACCTTC. The rearrangement links TRBV6-5 to TRBJ1-2; perhaps TRBD1 as D (5 bases). CDR1 MNHEY and CDR2 SVGAGI come from the germline V gene. The CDR3 length is 14 residues.

The chain recombines TRBV7-2 with TRBJ2-4, with a weak D call TRBD2 (5 bases). Trimming took 1 base from V and 6 from J, leaving 13 bases between them. The CDR3 has 15 residues. Germline assignment: CDR1 SGHTA and CDR2 FQGNSA. The CDR3 DNA reads TGTGCCAGCAGCTTAGACGGGAACGGAAGAAACATTCAGTACTTC. Translating it yields CASSLDGNGRNIQYF.

The chain has TRBV12-3 or TRBV12-4 and TRBJ2-3, with D hard to call. This CDR3 is 10 amino acids long. V was cut by 7 bases and J by 5 bases, with 4 bases left in between. The CDR3 sequence: CASNGDTQYF. DNA for the CDR3: TGTGCCAGCAATGGAGATACGCAGTATTTT.